This T cell receptor (beta chain) was retrieved from a study of blood T cell repertoires in COVID-19. Here immunoSEQ multiplex PCR was the method, and the copy in TCRdb shows in-frame clones only, minus some. The repertoire holds around 200,000 clones, with 80% to 90% as singletons. V was pared by 2 bases and J by 3 bases, with 11 bases between. CDR3 length: 15 residues. Germline V gene data show CDR1 as MNHNY and CDR2 as SVGAGI (reference sequence). This sequence was found in a man between 70 and 80 years old with active or convalescent COVID-19. This chain uses TRBV6-6 with TRBJ1-5; D gene unclear. Sequencing was performed on peripheral blood. This CDR3 is CASSYRDTHNQPQHF. The CDR3 DNA reads TGTGCCAGCAGTTACCGAGACACTCACAATCAGCCCCAGCATTTT.